This entry lists 2 T cell receptor beta chains sequenced from one sample in a study of blood T cell repertoires in COVID-19. Profiled with immunoSEQ multiplex PCR; TCRdb holds only in-frame clones, not every one. The sample shows fewer than 350,000 clones, about 86% of them seen only once. The sequencing sample was made of peripheral blood. All receptors derive from a woman in her 30s who had recovered from COVID-19.

The chain couples TRBV23-1 to TRBJ1-5; D not resolved. TRBV23-1 has ORF status, its function being uncertain. The CDR3 is made up of 14 amino acids. The ends were cut back, 6 bases at V and 3 bases at J, with 12 bases in the middle. The CDR3 DNA follows: TGCGCCAGCAGCAGGACTGGCTACAATCAGCCCCAGCATTTT. Amino acids: CASSRTGYNQPQHF.

The V call is TRBV5-4, the J call TRBJ2-1; 10 bases agree with TRBD2. V gave up 4 bases and J gave up 0 bases; unmatched junction bases: 10. In germline, CDR1 is SGHNT, CDR2 YYREEE (reference sequence). The length of the CDR3 is 18 residues. CDR3 amino acids: CASSDQELAGSSYNEQFF. DNA of the CDR3: TGTGCCAGCAGCGACCAAGAACTAGCGGGGAGCTCCTACAATGAGCAGTTCTTC.